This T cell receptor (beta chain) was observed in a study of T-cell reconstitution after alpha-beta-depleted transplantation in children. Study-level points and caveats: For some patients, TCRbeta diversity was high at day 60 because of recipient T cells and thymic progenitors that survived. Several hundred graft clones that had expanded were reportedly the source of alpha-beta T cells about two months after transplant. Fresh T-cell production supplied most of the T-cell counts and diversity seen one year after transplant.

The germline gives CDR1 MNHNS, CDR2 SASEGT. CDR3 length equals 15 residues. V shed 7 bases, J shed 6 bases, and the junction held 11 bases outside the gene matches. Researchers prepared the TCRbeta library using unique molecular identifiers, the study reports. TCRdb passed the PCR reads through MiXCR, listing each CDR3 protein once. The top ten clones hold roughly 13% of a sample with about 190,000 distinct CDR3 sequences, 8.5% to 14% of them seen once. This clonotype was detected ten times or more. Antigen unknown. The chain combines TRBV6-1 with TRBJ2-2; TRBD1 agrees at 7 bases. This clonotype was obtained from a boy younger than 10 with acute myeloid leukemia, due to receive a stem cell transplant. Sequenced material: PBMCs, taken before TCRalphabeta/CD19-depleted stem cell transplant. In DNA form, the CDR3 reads TGTGCCAGCATGATAGGTTGGCAGGGGGCCGGGGAGCTGTTTTTT. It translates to CASMIGWQGAGELFF.